The 26 T cell receptor beta chains presented below share a single source sample, sequenced in a study of radiotherapy plus CTLA-4 blockade in lung cancer. The protocol was immunoSEQ multiplex PCR, while the TCRdb copy is restricted to in-frame clones and leaves out a portion. The sample contains some 98,000 clones, more than 75% of which appear only once. The specimen was peripheral blood, collected from a patient treated with radiotherapy plus ipilimumab. All receptors come from a human donor with non-small cell lung cancer who had a partial response to radiotherapy plus ipilimumab.

This clone has only one observation. This chain uses TRBV6-1 with TRBJ2-7; D possibly corresponds to TRBD2 (6 bases). CDR1 and CDR2 (germline): MNHNS, SASEGT. CDR3 length: 15 residues. V was cut by 5 bases and J by 0 bases, with 14 bases left in between. CDR3 nucleotide sequence: TGTGCCAGCAGTCCCGGGACTTCGAGCTCCTACGAGCAGTACTTC. Protein sequence: CASSPGTSSSYEQYF.

The V call is TRBV27, the J call TRBJ1-1; D unclear. From germline, CDR1 is MNHEY and CDR2 SMNVEV (reference sequence). Trimming took off 1 base at V and 6 bases at J, with 9 bases between the two ends. This CDR3 contains 13 residues. In nucleotides, the CDR3 is TGTGCCAGCAGTTTATTCGGGAGAGCTGAAGCTTTCTTT. It yields the protein CASSLFGRAEAFF.

This clone has only one observation. The chain uses TRBV19 and TRBJ2-3; TRBD2 aligns across 11 bases. After removal of 0 bases from V and 3 bases from J, the junction contained 5 bases not matched to a gene. There are 17 residues in the CDR3. CDR1 is LNHDA, CDR2 SQIVND, per germline (reference sequence). The CDR3 here is CASSIDFRLAGTDTQYF. CDR3 nucleotides: TGTGCCAGTAGTATAGACTTTAGACTAGCGGGGACAGATACGCAGTATTTT.

This clone was observed a handful of times. As DNA, the CDR3 is TGTGCCAGCAGTTTAAGCGACAGGGGTTACGAGCAGTACTTC. It specifies CASSLSDRGYEQYF. This chain links TRBV28 with TRBJ2-7; TRBD1 matches at 8 bases. Germline CDR1 MDHEN, CDR2 SYDVKM. The V and J ends lost 2 bases and 4 bases, in that order; junction bases with no gene match: 4. The CDR3 totals 14 residues. The full variable domain, with the rest looked up from reference TRBV28 and TRBJ2-7, is DVKVTQSSRYLVKRTGEKVFLECVQDMDHENMFWYRQDPGLGLRLIYFSYDVKMKEKGDIPEGYSVSREKKERFSLILESASTNQTSMYLCASSLSDRGYEQYFGPGTRLTVT.

Here the CDR3 reads CSVEGRGTGGYNEQFF. CDR3 sequence (DNA): TGCAGCGTTGAAGGGCGAGGGACAGGGGGATACAATGAGCAGTTCTTC. The gene calls are TRBV29-1 and TRBJ2-1, with 11 bases lining up with TRBD1. The CDR3 loop spans 16 amino acids. Germline V gene lookup returns CDR1 SQVTM and CDR2 ANQGSEA. The V gene end was trimmed by 1 base and the J gene end by 4 bases; junction bases not matched to a gene: 6.

This rearrangement joins TRBV27 to TRBJ2-7, with TRBD1 identical over 7 bases. This CDR3 has 13 amino acids. Trimming removed 8 bases from V and 4 bases from J; junction bases left unmatched: 8. CDR1 MNHEY and CDR2 SMNVEV come from the germline V gene (reference sequence). In nucleotides, the CDR3 is TGTGCCAGCTCGGGACAGAACTGGTACGAGCAGTACTTC. This codes for CASSGQNWYEQYF.

This chain uses TRBV10-1 with TRBJ2-7; TRBD1 aligns across 9 bases. Trimming cost V 5 bases and J 0 bases; bases outside gene matches: 11. There are 17 residues in the CDR3. Per the germline V gene, CDR1 is WNHNN and CDR2 is SYGVQD (reference sequence). CDR3 region: CASSSLPGTGSSYEQYF. DNA for the CDR3: TGCGCCAGCAGTTCCTTGCCGGGGACAGGGAGCTCCTACGAGCAGTACTTC.

This clone was seen a handful of times. V usage is TRBV18 and J usage is TRBJ2-7; D is possibly TRBD2 (5 bases). This CDR3 spans 14 amino acids. V lost 3 bases to trimming and J lost 3 bases, with 12 bases between them. Germline-derived CDR1 and CDR2 are KGHSH and LQKENI. The CDR3 sequence: CASSPRTDNYEQYF. The CDR3 bases are TGTGCCAGCTCACCCCGGACTGATAACTACGAGCAGTACTTC.

This clone was counted between two and nine times. The genes are TRBV2 and TRBJ2-7; possibly TRBD1 for D (6 bases). CDR1 is SNHLY, CDR2 FYNNEI, per germline. V lost 5 bases and J 5 bases, leaving 13 bases between the germline ends. This CDR3 is built from 13 residues. The CDR3 here is CASSYNRAHEQYF. The CDR3 DNA follows: TGTGCCAGCAGTTACAACAGGGCCCACGAGCAGTACTTC.

The V call is TRBV27, the J call TRBJ1-1; D is unresolved. The germline CDR1 and CDR2 sequences are MNHEY and SMNVEV (reference sequence). There are 14 residues in the CDR3. Trimming removed 1 base from V and 10 bases from J, with 16 bases in between. This chain's CDR3 is CASSLLRSRDGAFF. CDR3 in DNA: TGTGCCAGCAGTTTATTAAGGTCGCGGGATGGAGCTTTCTTT.

Written as DNA, the CDR3 is TGTGCCTGGAGGGTCATGACTAGCGGGACGGGGGGGGAGCAGTTCTTC. It yields the protein CAWRVMTSGTGGEQFF. The V and J genes are TRBV30 and TRBJ2-1, with TRBD2 identical over 11 bases. Unmatched junction bases numbered 14, after V lost 3 bases and J lost 10 bases. CDR3 length: 16 amino acids. CDR1 is GTSNPN, CDR2 SVGIG, per germline (reference sequence).

The chain links TRBV6-1 to TRBJ1-5; TRBD1 matches 8 bases. Germline CDR1 reads MNHNS; CDR2 reads SASEGT. The junction had 2 bases not matched to a gene; V was cut back by 4 bases and J by 0 bases. This CDR3 has 15 amino acids. The CDR3 sequence: CASSVDRGSNQPQHF. In nucleotides, the CDR3 is TGTGCCAGCAGTGTAGACAGGGGTAGCAATCAGCCCCAGCATTTT.

V and J are TRBV19 and TRBJ2-1; TRBD2 matches 16 bases. J gave up 4 bases and V 5 bases, and 8 bases lay outside the gene matches. Germline values: CDR1 LNHDA, CDR2 SQIVND (reference sequence). The CDR3 spans 18 residues. CDR3 nucleotide sequence: TGTGCCAGTAGTCTCTCGGGACTAGCGGGAGGGCCTTACAATGAGCAGTTCTTC. Its translation is CASSLSGLAGGPYNEQFF. Combining the CDR3 with reference TRBV19 and TRBJ2-1 gives the whole variable domain DGGITQSPKYLFRKEGQNVTLSCEQNLNHDAMYWYRQDPGQGLRLIYYSQIVNDFQKGDIAEGYSVSREKKESFPLTVTSAQKNPTAFYLCASSLSGLAGGPYNEQFFGPGTRLTVL.

This chain uses TRBV11-2 with TRBJ1-2; 7 bases map to TRBD1. Germline V gene sequence: CDR1 SGHAT, CDR2 FQNNGV. The CDR3 spans 14 residues. J gave up 4 bases and V 4 bases, and 6 bases lay outside the gene matches. Here the CDR3 DNA reads TGTGCCAGCAGCTCGAACAGGGGCACCTATGGCTACACCTTC. Its protein is CASSSNRGTYGYTF.

The chain recombines TRBV30 with TRBJ1-5; possible D gene TRBD1, 6 bases. Trimming removed 3 bases from V and 2 bases from J, with 11 bases in between. The CDR3 runs to 14 residues. The germline V gene has CDR1 GTSNPN and CDR2 SVGIG (reference sequence). This chain's CDR3 is CAWRGSGGNQPQHF. The CDR3 DNA follows: TGTGCCTGGAGGGGGTCAGGGGGCAATCAGCCCCAGCATTTT.

V and J are TRBV6-5 and TRBJ1-2, with D unresolved. The CDR3 spans 14 residues. The V gene's germline CDR1 is MNHEY and CDR2 SVGAGI. V gave up 0 bases and J gave up 4 bases, with 9 bases separating them. The CDR3 nucleotides are TGTGCCAGCAGTTACTCAGCGGGTCTCTATGGCTACACCTTC. As protein: CASSYSAGLYGYTF.

V usage is TRBV27 and J usage is TRBJ2-5, with unresolved D. Between the trimmed V and J ends, which lost 5 bases and 3 bases, there was a span of 10 bases. Germline V gene sequence: CDR1 MNHEY, CDR2 SMNVEV (reference sequence). The CDR3 is 13 residues long. CDR3 sequence: CASSHLRKETQYF. Written as DNA, the CDR3 is TGTGCCAGCAGTCACCTCAGAAAAGAGACCCAGTACTTC.

This clone is a singleton in its sample. The chain combines TRBV19 with TRBJ2-5; 7 nucleotides agree with TRBD1. The CDR3 is made up of 14 amino acids. V shed 5 bases and J 5 bases; nucleotides not matched to a gene: 8. From germline, CDR1 is LNHDA and CDR2 SQIVND (reference sequence). The CDR3 is CASSLSRGSETQYF. For the CDR3, the DNA is TGTGCCAGTAGTCTCTCCAGGGGGTCCGAGACCCAGTACTTC.

Concerning this clone: Other DNA sequences within the sample encode an identical CDR3. V gene TRBV5-1 combines with J gene TRBJ1-5; D is perhaps TRBD1 (6 bases). The CDR3 has 15 residues. Germline lookup yields CDR1 SGHRS and CDR2 YFSETQ. V lost 4 bases and J lost 1, with 12 bases in between. The CDR3 is CASSLDSSSNQPQHF. In nucleotides, the CDR3 is TGCGCCAGCAGCCTGGACAGTTCGAGCAATCAGCCCCAGCATTTT.

This sequence joins TRBV2 and TRBJ2-7, with 9 bases identical to TRBD2. CDR3 length equals 15 residues. The trim removed 6 bases at V and 5 bases at J, leaving 11 bases unmatched. Germline values: CDR1 SNHLY, CDR2 FYNNEI. The CDR3 DNA sequence: TGTGCCAGCAGCTCCCAGACTAGCGGAATCGACGAGCAGTACTTC. This translates into CASSSQTSGIDEQYF. Drawing the rest from reference TRBV2 and TRBJ2-7, the complete variable domain is EPEVTQTPSHQVTQMGQEVILRCVPISNHLYFYWYRQILGQKVEFLVSFYNNEISEKSEIFDDQFSVERPDGSNFTLKIRSTKLEDSAMYFCASSSQTSGIDEQYFGPGTRLTVT.

The chain couples TRBV11-2 to TRBJ1-2; 8 bases fit TRBD1. CDR3 length: 14 residues. The ends lost 1 base at V and 6 bases at J; junction bases unmatched: 4. Germline values: CDR1 SGHAT, CDR2 FQNNGV. In DNA, the CDR3 is TGTGCCAGCAGCTTAGCCGCAGGGGGCCATGGCTACACCTTC. It encodes CASSLAAGGHGYTF.

The chain is built from TRBV19 and TRBJ1-2; D gene ambiguous. Germline-derived CDR1 and CDR2 are LNHDA and SQIVND (reference sequence). CDR3 length: 13 amino acids. The germline V and J ends were trimmed by 7 bases and 6 bases, with 15 bases remaining between them. CDR3 region: CASTVGTADGYTF. CDR3 DNA: TGTGCCAGTACCGTAGGCACGGCGGATGGCTACACCTTC.

Turning to this clone: The same CDR3 also results from other DNA sequences found in this sample. The rearrangement uses TRBV18 and TRBJ2-1; TRBD2 might be the D (5 bases). This CDR3 comprises 15 residues. Per the germline V gene, CDR1 is KGHSH and CDR2 is LQKENI. The V end was cut by 1 base, the J end by 7 bases, with 14 bases between. The CDR3 DNA is TGTGCCAGCTCACCACACGCGGGCCCGGGGAATGAGCAGTTCTTC. Translated, it gives CASSPHAGPGNEQFF.

In this sample, this clone turned up once. The rearrangement uses TRBV5-6 and TRBJ2-7; 8 nucleotides match TRBD1. With V trimmed by 4 bases and J by 1 base, 7 bases remained unmatched. The CDR3 is 15 amino acids. Per germline, CDR1 SGHDT and CDR2 YYEEEE. The CDR3 DNA reads TGTGCCAGCAGCCGCGGACAGGGTGGATCCTACGAGCAGTACTTC. It codes for CASSRGQGGSYEQYF.

The chain has TRBV28 and TRBJ2-2; TRBD2 matches at 7 bases. CDR3 length: 16 amino acids. Looked up from germline, CDR1 is MDHEN and CDR2 is SYDVKM. Unmatched junction bases numbered 6, after V lost 4 bases and J lost 1 base. CDR3 bases: TGTGCCAGCAGTTGGTTGTCTAGCGGGAACACCGGGGAGCTGTTTTTT. Amino acids: CASSWLSSGNTGELFF.

The chain links TRBV7-2 to TRBJ2-2; D unresolved. This CDR3 comprises 13 residues. The V end was cut by 1 base, the J end by 5 bases, with 5 bases between. CDR1 and CDR2 (germline): SGHTA, FQGNSA. CDR3 bases: TGTGCCAGCAGCTTAGGCCGGACCGGGGAGCTGTTTTTT. It codes for CASSLGRTGELFF.